This is a list of T cell receptor beta chains from one sample in a study of OX40 agonist ivuxolimab in advanced cancers. The protocol was immunoSEQ multiplex PCR, while the TCRdb copy is restricted to in-frame clones and leaves out a portion. Here the sample spans 69,000 or so clones, around 82% being singletons. This sample comprised CD4+ or CD8+ T cells sorted from blood, obtained in a trial of the OX40 agonist ivuxolimab. Every receptor here comes from an adult with an advanced solid tumor such as melanoma, head and neck, liver or kidney cancer. Each CDR3 is given with its conserved first and last residue. A D gene is named only where the DNA matches it firmly. Only some rows state a clone size, as once, few, many or a class for expanded clones.

D gene,J gene,V gene,clone size,CDR3 DNA,CDR3 protein
.,TRBJ2-5,TRBV5-5,.,TGTGCCAGCAGGCCCCGCCAGGGTAAGCGCATGGGGACCCAGTACTTC,CASRPRQGKRMGTQYF
TRBD1,TRBJ1-1,TRBV28,.,TGTGCCAGCAGTTCCCGACGGACAGGGAAAACTGAAGCTTTCTTT,CASSSRRTGKTEAFF
.,TRBJ2-3,TRBV7-2,.,TGTGCCAGCAGCTTAACGGGGGGCCGCCCAGATACGCAGTATTTT,CASSLTGGRPDTQYF
.,TRBJ1-3,TRBV18,.,TGTGCCAGCTCACCACAAGGCGATCCTGGAAACACCATATATTTT,CASSPQGDPGNTIYF
.,TRBJ1-6,TRBV28,.,TGTGCCAGCAGTTCCCCCCATTCACCCCTCCACTTT,CASSSPHSPLHF
TRBD2,TRBJ2-1,TRBV7-2,.,TGTGCCAGCAGCTTACGACTAGCGGGGTACAATGAGCAGTTCTTC,CASSLRLAGYNEQFF
.,TRBJ2-7,TRBV27,.,TGTGCCAGCAGTCGTGACAGGATCTCCTACGAGCAGTACTTC,CASSRDRISYEQYF
TRBD1,TRBJ2-7,TRBV7-2,.,TGTGCCAGCAGCTCCCAACAGGGGGCCGGCGAGCAGTACTTC,CASSSQQGAGEQYF
.,TRBJ1-5,TRBV6-1,.,TGTGCCAGCAAGGCTATCCGCAATCAGCCCCAGCATTTT,CASKAIRNQPQHF
.,TRBJ1-1,TRBV18,few,TGTGCCAGCTCACCGGCCGGAAACACTGAAGCTTTCTTT,CASSPAGNTEAFF